This entry lists 25 T cell receptor beta chains sequenced from one sample in a study of T cell responses to AZD1222 COVID-19 vaccine. The data were produced by immunoSEQ multiplex PCR, yet TCRdb's version contains in-frame clones alone and is incomplete. The sample has about 110,000 clones; 88% are singletons. The sequenced sample was peripheral blood, obtained on day 0 of AZD1222 vaccination. The receptors stem from an adult in good health.

This sequence joins TRBV7-9 and TRBJ1-2, with D perhaps matching TRBD1 (5 bases). V was shortened by 3 bases and J by 0 bases, with 8 bases between the two germline ends. The germline CDR1 and CDR2 sequences are SEHNR and FQNEAQ (reference sequence). This CDR3 spans 14 amino acids. The CDR3 nucleotides read TGTGCCAGCAGCTTGACAGTAGCTAACTATGGCTACACCTTC. Translated, it gives CASSLTVANYGYTF.

The chain links TRBV5-5 to TRBJ2-6; D is unclear. The CDR3 sequence is 16 residues long. The germline V and J ends were trimmed by 1 base and 0 bases, with 8 bases remaining between them. Germline CDR1 SGHKS, CDR2 YYEKEE (reference sequence). The CDR3 sequence: CASSLTLVSGANVLTF. CDR3 nucleotide sequence: TGTGCCAGCAGCTTGACCCTCGTCTCTGGGGCCAACGTCCTGACTTTC.

The chain employs TRBV30 and TRBJ2-7, with 12 bases lining up with TRBD1. After removal of 5 bases from V and 2 bases from J, the junction contained 7 bases not matched to a gene. This CDR3 has 15 residues. Germline V gene data show CDR1 as GTSNPN and CDR2 as SVGIG (reference sequence). The DNA for the CDR3 is TGTGCCTGGGGGACAGGGGGCGGTAGGACCTACGAGCAGTACTTC. Residues: CAWGTGGGRTYEQYF.

The chain has TRBV11-2 and TRBJ2-5; the D gene is possibly TRBD1 (5 bases). Looked up from germline, CDR1 is SGHAT and CDR2 is FQNNGV. This CDR3 is 14 amino acids long. Trimming removed 1 base at V and 5 bases at J, with 11 bases between. CDR3 amino acids: CASSLGSTGETQYF. The CDR3 DNA reads as TGTGCCAGCAGCTTAGGATCCACAGGCGAGACCCAGTACTTC.

The gene calls are TRBV4-2 and TRBJ1-2; D gene unclear. The CDR3 loop spans 15 amino acids. Germline CDR1 is LGHNA and CDR2 is YNFKEQ. Trimming shortened V by 4 bases and J by 7 bases, and 19 bases separated the two germline ends. The chain's CDR3 is CASSPDKGGDGGYTF. The CDR3 DNA reads as TGTGCCAGCAGCCCGGATAAGGGTGGCGATGGTGGCTACACCTTC.

This clone was detected only once. The rearrangement joins TRBV3-1 (or the pseudogene TRBV3-2) to TRBJ1-1; D unresolved. Germline V gene sequence: CDR1 LGHDT, CDR2 YNNKEL (reference sequence). V was pared by 5 bases and J by 5 bases, with 12 bases between. The CDR3 contains 13 residues. CDR3 in amino acids: CASSKVLETEAFF. In nucleotides, the CDR3 is TGTGCCAGCAGCAAAGTGTTGGAGACTGAAGCTTTCTTT.

V gene TRBV2 combines with J gene TRBJ2-7, with no clear D. The CDR3 consists of 13 residues. Trimming left V 5 bases short and J 0 bases short, with 8 bases between. Germline V lookup: CDR1 SNHLY, CDR2 FYNNEI. The CDR3 loop is CASSSVSSYEQYF. CDR3 coding DNA: TGTGCCAGCAGTTCAGTAAGCTCCTACGAGCAGTACTTC.

The chain has TRBV11-2 and TRBJ1-2; D remains unclear. V dropped 4 bases and J dropped 4 bases, with 10 bases sitting between them. The CDR3 is 13 amino acids. The V gene's germline CDR1 is SGHAT and CDR2 FQNNGV. DNA of the CDR3: TGTGCCAGCAGCTCCGGACTTTTCTATGGCTACACCTTC. Protein product: CASSSGLFYGYTF.

The rearrangement uses TRBV24-1 and TRBJ1-2; D unresolved. Germline V gives CDR1 KGHDR, CDR2 SFDVKD. Trimming took off 6 bases at V and 0 bases at J, with 10 bases between the two ends. CDR3 length: 14 amino acids. CDR3 residues: CATSRAGANYGYTF. The CDR3 nucleotides are TGTGCCACCAGTCGGGCAGGAGCTAACTATGGCTACACCTTC.

The V call is TRBV6-5, the J call TRBJ1-2, with a tentative D call TRBD1 (5 bases). V lost 7 bases to trimming and J lost 1 base, with 13 bases between them. The CDR3 sequence is 14 residues long. The germline CDR1 and CDR2 sequences are MNHEY and SVGAGI. In nucleotides, the CDR3 is TGTGCCAGCACCAGACAGTACCTTAACTATGGCTACACCTTC. As protein: CASTRQYLNYGYTF.

The chain uses TRBV6-5 and TRBJ1-1; possible D gene TRBD1, 6 bases. There are 11 residues in the CDR3. Trimming stripped 2 bases from V and 11 bases from J, with 9 bases between. The V gene's germline CDR1 is MNHEY and CDR2 SVGAGI. CDR3 protein: CASSYNRVAFF. DNA for the CDR3: TGTGCCAGCAGTTACAACAGGGTGGCTTTCTTT.

The gene calls are TRBV7-8 and TRBJ1-5; D possibly corresponds to TRBD1 (5 bases). The V end lost 2 bases, the J end lost 6 bases, and 11 bases lay between the germline ends. The V gene's germline CDR1 is SGHVS and CDR2 FQNEAQ. The CDR3 loop spans 14 amino acids. The CDR3 DNA follows: TGTGCCAGCAGCTTAAGGGCAGGGCGTCAGCCCCAGCATTTT. Translating it yields CASSLRAGRQPQHF.

The chain combines TRBV20-1 with TRBJ1-4; D call uncertain. Germline V gene lookup returns CDR1 DFQATT and CDR2 SNEGSKA (reference sequence). This CDR3 has 10 amino acids. V was pared by 4 bases and J by 8 bases, with 5 bases between. CDR3 protein: CSAKKEKLFF. CDR3 DNA: TGCAGTGCTAAAAAGGAAAAACTGTTTTTT.

This chain joins TRBV19 and TRBJ1-5; no firm D call. V lost 6 bases, J lost 2 bases, and 14 bases lay in between. Germline CDR1 LNHDA, CDR2 SQIVND (reference sequence). The CDR3 spans 15 residues. The CDR3 DNA sequence: TGTGCCAGTAGCCTCGAGGGCGGCGGCAATCAGCCCCAGCATTTT. Amino acids: CASSLEGGGNQPQHF.

This chain connects TRBV2 to TRBJ1-2, with unresolved D. V shed 8 bases and J shed 6 bases, with 16 bases lying between them. The CDR3 length is 13 residues. CDR1 and CDR2 from the germline V gene are SNHLY and FYNNEI. CDR3 DNA: TGTGCCAGCCTCAAGGTTGTAGCGAATGGCTACACCTTC. It specifies CASLKVVANGYTF.

This chain joins TRBV5-5 and TRBJ1-2; unclear D gene. Germline V gene sequence: CDR1 SGHKS, CDR2 YYEKEE (reference sequence). The V end was cut by 6 bases, the J end by 1 base, with 13 bases between. This CDR3 has 14 amino acids. The CDR3 here is CASIQGPGNYGYTF. The CDR3 region has the DNA TGTGCCAGCATTCAAGGCCCGGGTAACTATGGCTACACCTTC.

The chain has TRBV19 and TRBJ2-5; the D is unclear. V was trimmed by 7 bases and J by 5 bases, leaving 20 bases between them. This CDR3 has 15 residues. CDR1 and CDR2 from the germline V gene are LNHDA and SQIVND (reference sequence). CDR3 region: CASKGFGRPPETQYF. The CDR3 nucleotides are TGTGCCAGTAAAGGATTTGGGCGGCCCCCGGAGACCCAGTACTTC.

The chain recombines TRBV6-5 with TRBJ2-3, with 12 nucleotides matching TRBD2. After removal of 7 bases from V and 5 bases from J, the junction contained 7 bases not matched to a gene. The CDR3 is 15 amino acids. The V gene's germline CDR1 is MNHEY and CDR2 SVGAGI. CDR3 coding DNA: TGTGCCAGCAACCGACTAGCGGGGGCCCGAGATACGCAGTATTTT. Encoded protein: CASNRLAGARDTQYF.

The CDR3 reads CASSQETSGNTGELFF. CDR3 DNA: TGCGCCAGCAGCCAAGAAACCAGCGGGAACACCGGGGAGCTGTTTTTT. J is TRBJ2-2 and V is TRBV4-1, with D possibly being TRBD2 (5 bases). CDR3 length: 16 residues. Per germline, CDR1 MGHRA and CDR2 YSYEKL. V lost 0 bases to trimming and J lost 1 base, with 9 bases between them.

The gene calls are TRBV25-1 and TRBJ1-6; D unclear. Deletions cut 2 bases from V and 13 bases from J, with 24 bases between. Germline V lookup: CDR1 MGHDK, CDR2 SYGVNS. CDR3 length: 17 residues. The CDR3 sequence is CASSEIERKQPFGPLHF. The DNA of the CDR3 is TGTGCCAGCAGTGAAATCGAAAGAAAACAGCCGTTTGGGCCCCTCCACTTT.

J is TRBJ1-1 and V is TRBV4-1; D is perhaps TRBD1 (5 bases). The germline V and J ends were trimmed by 3 bases and 0 bases, with 14 bases remaining between them. Germline V gene lookup returns CDR1 MGHRA and CDR2 YSYEKL. The CDR3 consists of 16 residues. CDR3 sequence reads: CASSQERGRLNTEAFF. CDR3 in DNA: TGCGCCAGCAGCCAGGAAAGGGGCAGATTGAACACTGAAGCTTTCTTT.

The rearrangement links TRBV7-8 to TRBJ1-5, with D uncertain. V was pared by 3 bases and J by 4 bases, with 7 bases between. This CDR3 is built from 13 residues. CDR1 SGHVS and CDR2 FQNEAQ come from the germline V gene. CDR3 amino acids: CASSFRPNQPQHF. CDR3 coding DNA: TGTGCCAGCAGCTTTCGCCCAAATCAGCCCCAGCATTTT.

The gene calls are TRBV4-1 and TRBJ2-2; 9 bases align to TRBD2. CDR1 and CDR2 (germline): MGHRA, YSYEKL. The length of the CDR3 is 16 residues. V lost 2 bases to trimming and J lost 8 bases; unmatched junction nucleotides: 9. The CDR3 sequence: CASSQTGTSSPGELFF. The CDR3 nucleotides read TGCGCCAGCAGCCAAACCGGGACTAGCTCCCCAGGGGAGCTGTTTTTT.

This chain links TRBV19 with TRBJ2-4; either TRBD1 or TRBD2 may supply D (6 bases each). Trimming took 6 bases from V and 0 from J, leaving 12 bases between them. The CDR3 length is 15 residues. CDR1 and CDR2 (germline): LNHDA, SQIVND (reference sequence). In nucleotides, the CDR3 is TGTGCCAGTAGCCTTGGGGGGCTAGCCAAAAACATTCAGTACTTC. It translates to CASSLGGLAKNIQYF. The complete variable domain, with remaining parts taken from reference TRBV19 and TRBJ2-4, reads DGGITQSPKYLFRKEGQNVTLSCEQNLNHDAMYWYRQDPGQGLRLIYYSQIVNDFQKGDIAEGYSVSREKKESFPLTVTSAQKNPTAFYLCASSLGGLAKNIQYFGAGTRLSVL.

The chain uses TRBV18 and TRBJ2-3, with D hard to call. Looked up from germline, CDR1 is KGHSH and CDR2 is LQKENI. The CDR3 length is 14 residues. V lost 0 bases to trimming and J lost 0 bases, with 4 bases between them. CDR3: CASSPPDSTDTQYF. The CDR3 coding sequence is TGTGCCAGCTCACCACCGGACAGCACAGATACGCAGTATTTT. Combining the CDR3 with reference TRBV18 and TRBJ2-3 gives the whole variable domain NAGVMQNPRHLVRRRGQEARLRCSPMKGHSHVYWYRQLPEEGLKFMVYLQKENIIDESGMPKERFSAEFPKEGPSILRIQQVVRGDSAAYFCASSPPDSTDTQYFGPGTRLTVL.